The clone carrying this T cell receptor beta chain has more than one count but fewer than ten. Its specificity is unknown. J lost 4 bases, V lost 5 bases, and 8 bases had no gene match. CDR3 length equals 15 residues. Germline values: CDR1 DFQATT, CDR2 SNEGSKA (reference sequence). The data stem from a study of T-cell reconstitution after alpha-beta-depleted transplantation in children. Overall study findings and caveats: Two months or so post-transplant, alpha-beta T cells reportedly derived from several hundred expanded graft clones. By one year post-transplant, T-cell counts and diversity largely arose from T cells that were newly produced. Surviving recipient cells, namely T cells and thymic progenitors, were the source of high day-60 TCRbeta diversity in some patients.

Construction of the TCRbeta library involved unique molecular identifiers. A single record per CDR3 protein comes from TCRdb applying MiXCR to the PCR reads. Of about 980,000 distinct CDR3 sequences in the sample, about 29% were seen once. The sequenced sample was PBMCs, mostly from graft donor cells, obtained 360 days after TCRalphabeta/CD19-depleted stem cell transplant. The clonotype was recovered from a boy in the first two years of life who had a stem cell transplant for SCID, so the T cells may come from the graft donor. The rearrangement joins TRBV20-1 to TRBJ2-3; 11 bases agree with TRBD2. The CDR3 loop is CSAGSGGALSDTQYF. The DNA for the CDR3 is TGCAGTGCTGGTAGCGGGGGGGCTCTATCAGATACGCAGTATTTT.